This T cell receptor (beta chain) comes out of a study of T-cell reconstitution after alpha-beta-depleted transplantation in children. This clonotype was picked up many times. Unique molecular identifiers were used in preparing the TCRbeta library. TCRdb reanalysed the PCR reads using MiXCR and keeps one entry per CDR3 protein. The table includes about 110,000 distinct CDR3 sequences, about a tenth detected once. CDR1 is SGHRS and CDR2 is YFSETQ in the germline V gene. The CDR3 contains 15 residues. With V trimmed by 3 bases and J by 3 bases, 8 bases remained unmatched. The chain combines TRBV5-1 with TRBJ2-7; 8 bases map to TRBD2. The sample was PBMCs, taken before TCRalphabeta/CD19-depleted stem cell transplant. This clonotype originated in a boy younger than 10 with acute lymphoblastic leukemia, due to receive a stem cell transplant. CDR3 DNA: TGCGCCAGCAGCTGGGAGACTAGCGACCACTACGAGCAGTACTTC. It is translated as CASSWETSDHYEQYF. The whole variable domain, filled in from reference TRBV5-1 and TRBJ2-7, reads KAGVTQTPRYLIKTRGQQVTLSCSPISGHRSVSWYQQTPGQGLQFLFEYFSETQRNKGNFPGRFSGRQFSNSRSEMNVSTLELGDSALYLCASSWETSDHYEQYFGPGTRLTVT.